This T cell receptor (beta chain) was documented in a study of T cell responses to AZD1222 COVID-19 vaccine. At the level of the study: Researchers grouped second doses given at about 4 or about 12 weeks into one pool. Regarding the study as a whole: Only a handful of AZD1222 recipients were seropositive at baseline.

Sequenced by immunoSEQ multiplex PCR; TCRdb stores in-frame clones only, minus some. The sample includes 100,000 to 150,000 clones, more than 70% of them seen just once. For this clone: What it recognizes is unknown.

The CDR3 is 12 amino acids. Per the germline V gene, CDR1 is SQVTM and CDR2 is ANQGSEA. The source material was peripheral blood, sampled on day 0 of AZD1222 vaccination. The receptor's source is an adult in good health. J is TRBJ2-7 and V is TRBV29-1; possibly TRBD1 for D (5 bases). The CDR3 protein is CSGGAGSYEQYF. The DNA of the CDR3 is TGCAGTGGTGGGGCAGGCTCCTACGAGCAGTACTTC.